Below, 4 T cell receptor beta chains from the same sample are listed, as sequenced in a study of regulatory T cells in long-lasting Graves disease. Sequencing libraries for TCR beta were prepared with iRepertoire HTBI primers and Arm-PCR of CDR3 regions. MiXCR, applied by TCRdb to the multiplex PCR reads, yields one record per CDR3 protein. The sample contains under 300,000 distinct CDR3 sequences, 15% to 20% of which appear only once. The time point: newly diagnosed GD, antithyroid drugs for less than 3 months. Preparation of the TCR library used RNA extracted from PBMCs. These data were also reused for a study on T cells in Graves' hyperthyroidism and ophthalmopathy.

The sequencing here drew on peripheral blood mononuclear cells (PBMCs), taken at new diagnosis, from a patient treated with antithyroid drugs. The receptors come from a woman between 25 and 40 years old with Graves disease.

This clonotype appeared many times. The genes are TRBV6-1 and TRBJ2-2; D ambiguous. The CDR3 spans 17 residues. With 6 bases removed from V and 1 base from J, the gap between germline ends came to 18 bases. In germline, CDR1 is MNHNS, CDR2 SASEGT. The CDR3 is CASSPIPSQKNTGELFF. The CDR3 coding sequence is TGTGCCAGCAGCCCCATTCCCAGCCAGAAGAACACCGGGGAGCTGTTTTTT.

This clonotype has ten or more counts. This CDR3 is CASSLTGPNEKLFF. The DNA for the CDR3 is TGTGCCAGCAGCCTGACAGGGCCTAATGAAAAACTGTTTTTT. The chain is built from TRBV7-3 and TRBJ1-4, with 7 bases identical to TRBD1. The germline gives CDR1 SGHTA, CDR2 FQGTGA. The CDR3 sequence is 14 residues long. V was pared by 5 bases and J by 3 bases, with 3 bases of the junction left unmatched.

The table lists this clonotype with a few counts. A read error is possible here, since a much larger clone lies one base away. This chain links TRBV2 with TRBJ1-1, with no clear D. Germline V gene sequence: CDR1 SNHLY, CDR2 FYNNEI. The CDR3 contains 10 residues. CDR3 sequence (DNA): TGTGCCAGCAGGGGAAGTGAAGCTTCCTTT. Translated, it gives CASRGSEASF. Drawing the rest from reference TRBV2 and TRBJ1-1, the complete variable domain is EPEVTQTPSHQVTQMGQEVILRCVPISNHLYFYWYRQILGQKVEFLVSFYNNEISEKSEIFDDQFSVERPDGSNFTLKIRSTKLEDSAMYFCASRGSEASFGQGTRLTVV.

In this sample, this clonotype turned up many times. This chain links TRBV6-2 or TRBV6-3 with TRBJ2-7; D may be TRBD2 (6 bases). The germline V and J ends were trimmed by 7 bases and 2 bases, with 18 bases remaining between them. Germline lookup yields CDR1 MNHEY and CDR2 SVGEGT. The CDR3 has 15 residues. CDR3: CASIGGADFAYEQYF. CDR3 nucleotide sequence: TGTGCCAGCATCGGCGGGGCCGACTTCGCCTACGAGCAGTACTTC.